This is a list of T cell receptor beta chains from one sample in a study of tumor T cells in aggressive B-cell lymphoma. Sequencing used immunoSEQ multiplex PCR; TCRdb keeps in-frame clones, though not all of them. The table includes thousands of clones, over 90% detected once. Specimen: tumor tissue. Every receptor here comes from an adult with diffuse large B cell lymphoma. The CDR3 runs from the conserved cysteine through the conserved F or W. Fields, in order: clone size, V gene, D gene, J gene, CDR3 protein, CDR3 DNA. A D gene is named only where the DNA matches it firmly. Only some rows state a clone size, as once, few, many or a class for expanded clones.

>-|TRBV30|-|TRBJ2-2
CACAQGAGGELFF
TGTGCCTGTGCACAGGGTGCCGGCGGGGAGCTGTTTTTT
>-|TRBV6-1|TRBD2|TRBJ2-7
CASSRTSGDSYEQYF
TGTGCCAGCAGTCGGACTAGCGGGGATTCCTACGAGCAGTACTTC
>-|TRBV5-6|TRBD1|TRBJ2-3
CASSGGQSTDTQYF
TGTGCCAGCAGCGGGGGACAGTCCACAGATACGCAGTATTTT
>once|TRBV2|TRBD2|TRBJ2-1
CALVTGGPVGEQFF
TGTGCCCTTGTAACGGGAGGGCCGGTCGGGGAGCAGTTCTTC
>-|TRBV5-1|TRBD1|TRBJ1-2
CASSLATGGGYTF
TGCGCCAGCAGCTTGGCGACAGGGGGTGGCTACACCTTC
>-|TRBV22-1|-|TRBJ1-2
CPGRYPRKRRKTYGYTF
TGTCCTGGGAGATATCCACGAAAGCGAAGAAAGACCTATGGCTACACCTTC
>-|TRBV7-3|TRBD2|TRBJ2-1
CASSLSGGAEEQFF
TGTGCCAGCAGCCTTAGCGGGGGGGCCGAAGAGCAGTTCTTC
>-|TRBV7-2|TRBD2|TRBJ2-7
CASSLFGGLGLGEQYF
TGTGCCAGCAGCTTATTTGGGGGACTAGGTCTGGGCGAGCAGTACTTC
>-|TRBV5-1|TRBD2|TRBJ2-7
CASSNSGVPGGEQYF
TGCGCCAGCAGTAATAGCGGGGTTCCTGGGGGCGAGCAGTACTTC
>once|TRBV6-5|TRBD1|TRBJ2-7
CASSYLGGREQYF
TGTGCCAGCAGTTACTTAGGGGGCCGGGAGCAGTACTTC
>few|TRBV7-9|-|TRBJ2-4
CASSSIDQRALLF
TGTGCCAGCAGCTCAATAGACCAGCGGGCCTTGCTATTC
>once|TRBV10-3|TRBD1|TRBJ1-1
CASTPQGFTEAFF
TGTGCCAGCACCCCACAGGGGTTTACTGAAGCTTTCTTT
>-|TRBV4-3|-|TRBJ1-3
CASSQRPLGPSGNTIYF
TGCGCCAGCAGCCAGAGGCCTCTCGGCCCCTCTGGAAACACCATATATTTT
>-|TRBV15|TRBD1|TRBJ1-4
CATSRARGEKLFF
TGTGCCACCAGCAGAGCCAGGGGGGAAAAACTGTTTTTT
>-|TRBV7-9|-|TRBJ2-7
CASSLHREQYF
TGTGCCAGCAGCTTACACAGGGAGCAGTACTTC
>-|TRBV7-8|TRBD1|TRBJ2-1
CASSQTGQGAYNEQFF
TGTGCCAGCAGCCAGACGGGACAGGGGGCCTACAATGAGCAGTTCTTC
>-|TRBV7-3|TRBD2|TRBJ2-3
CASSLRGGRETDTQYF
TGTGCCAGCAGCTTAAGGGGCGGGAGGGAGACAGATACGCAGTATTTT
>once|TRBV7-9|-|TRBJ1-3
CASSFLLSGNTIYF
TGTGCCAGCAGCTTTCTCTTATCGGGAAACACCATATATTTT
>-|TRBV18|TRBD1|TRBJ1-2
CASQFDRGQGYTF
TGTGCCAGCCAGTTCGACAGGGGGCAAGGCTACACCTTC
>-|TRBV5-1|-|TRBJ1-3
CASSLDDRTNTIYF
TGCGCCAGCAGCTTGGACGACAGGACAAACACCATATATTTT
>-|TRBV25-1|-|TRBJ2-1
CASSGLDHNEQFF
TGTGCCAGCAGTGGACTAGACCACAATGAGCAGTTCTTC
>-|TRBV4-3|-|TRBJ1-1
CASSPQYSNTEAFF
TGCGCCAGCAGCCCACAGTATTCGAACACTGAAGCTTTCTTT
>-|TRBV5-4|TRBD2|TRBJ2-7
CASSFGGNGLSYEQYF
TGTGCCAGCAGCTTCGGGGGGAACGGGCTCTCCTACGAGCAGTACTTC
>-|TRBV19|TRBD2|TRBJ2-1
CASNIFGAGENEQFF
TGTGCCAGTAATATATTCGGAGCGGGAGAGAATGAGCAGTTCTTC
>once|TRBV27|-|TRBJ2-2
CASSLSFGTGELFF
TGTGCCAGCAGTTTAAGTTTCGGGACCGGGGAGCTGTTTTTT
>-|TRBV18|TRBD2|TRBJ2-1
CASSPPLAGGSYNEQFF
TGTGCCAGCTCACCACCTCTAGCGGGGGGGTCCTACAATGAGCAGTTCTTC
>-|TRBV7-8|-|TRBJ2-7
CASSLQGLSYEQYF
TGTGCCAGCAGCTTGCAGGGCCTCTCCTACGAGCAGTACTTC
>-|TRBV14|TRBD2|TRBJ2-3
CASSFGLETDTQYF
TGTGCCAGCAGTTTCGGACTAGAAACAGATACGCAGTATTTT
>-|TRBV11-2|-|TRBJ2-7
CASSLIGRRGGSYEQYF
TGTGCCAGCAGCCTCATAGGGAGGCGGGGAGGATCCTACGAGCAGTACTTC
>-|TRBV28|TRBD1|TRBJ1-5
CASSWGQAGQPQHF
TGTGCCAGCAGTTGGGGACAGGCTGGTCAGCCCCAGCATTTT
>-|TRBV5-1|-|TRBJ2-7
CASSLRGSSREQYF
TGCGCCAGCAGCTTGCGGGGGTCTTCTCGCGAGCAGTACTTC
>-|TRBV4-2|-|TRBJ2-7
CASSSAGASYEQYF
TGTGCCAGCAGCTCGGCGGGGGCCTCCTACGAGCAGTACTTC
>-|TRBV4-3|TRBD2|TRBJ2-3
CASSQGIPLAGASSTDTQYF
TGCGCCAGCAGCCAAGGAATTCCACTAGCGGGGGCCTCTAGCACAGATACGCAGTATTTT
>-|TRBV9|TRBD2|TRBJ2-7
CASSSGTSGGATYEQYF
TGTGCCAGCAGCTCCGGGACTAGCGGGGGGGCCACCTACGAGCAGTACTTC
>-|TRBV7-9|TRBD2|TRBJ2-1
CASSQAGLAEQFF
TGTGCCAGCAGCCAAGCGGGACTAGCGGAGCAGTTCTTC
>-|TRBV4-1|-|TRBJ1-5
CASSPLGQINQPQHF
TGCGCCAGCAGCCCTTTGGGCCAGATAAATCAGCCCCAGCATTTT
>-|TRBV7-8|-|TRBJ2-3
CASSFASGDTQYF
TGTGCCAGCAGCTTCGCTTCGGGAGATACGCAGTATTTT
>-|TRBV15|-|TRBJ1-1
CATSSRVYIEAFF
TGTGCCACCAGCAGCAGGGTCTACATTGAAGCTTTCTTT
>-|TRBV6-6|TRBD1|TRBJ2-3
CASSGRDRGRADMQYF
TGTGCCAGCAGTGGCCGGGACAGGGGGCGCGCAGATATGCAGTATTTT
>-|TRBV2|TRBD1|TRBJ2-2
CASGGQGGGELFF
TGTGCCAGCGGGGGACAGGGCGGCGGGGAGCTGTTTTTT
>-|TRBV27|TRBD1|TRBJ2-7
CASSLGTGVSYEQYF
TGTGCCAGCAGTTTAGGGACAGGCGTCTCCTACGAGCAGTACTTC